These 3 T cell receptor beta chains came from one sample sequenced in a study of shared clonotypes between healthy human individuals. The assay was immunoSEQ multiplex PCR, and TCRdb's table has in-frame clones only and misses some. The sample shows about 770,000 clones, 55% to 75% of them seen only once. Sequencing input: memory CD4+ T cells sorted from blood. As to subset: CD45RA-negative fraction. Receptors were obtained from a woman aged 25 to 39 in good health.

This clone was detected once. V and J are TRBV5-4 and TRBJ2-3; weak D call: TRBD2 (6 bases). The V and J ends lost 3 bases and 2 bases respectively, with 13 bases between them. This CDR3 comprises 15 residues. Per germline, CDR1 SGHNT and CDR2 YYREEE (reference sequence). The CDR3, as DNA: TGTGCCAGCAGCTCGGGCGGACTATTCACAGATACGCAGTATTTT. Its translation is CASSSGGLFTDTQYF.

The chain has TRBV5-5 and TRBJ1-4; no reliable D call. CDR1 is SGHKS, CDR2 YYEKEE, per germline (reference sequence). V dropped 3 bases and J dropped 7 bases, with 7 bases sitting between them. The CDR3 runs to 12 residues. The CDR3 is CASSYHSEKLFF. The CDR3 DNA reads TGTGCCAGCAGCTACCACTCTGAAAAACTGTTTTTT.

The chain combines TRBV29-1 with TRBJ1-1; 7 positions match TRBD1. The CDR3 is made up of 13 amino acids. Germline V gene data show CDR1 as SQVTM and CDR2 as ANQGSEA. V trimming: 4 bases; J trimming: 8 bases; junction bases outside the gene matches: 10. The CDR3 loop is CSVADRARGEAFF. Here the CDR3 DNA reads TGCAGCGTTGCAGACAGGGCGAGGGGGGAAGCTTTCTTT.